This T cell receptor (beta chain) originates from a study of vaccination and CD4 T cells after COVID-19. A note on this clonotype: Its antigen is not identified.

Cultured CD4+ T cell DNA was sequenced using the Oncomine TCR Beta short-read assay. Each CDR3 protein gets one entry after TCRdb re-called the PCR reads with MiXCR. The table shows more than 15,000 distinct CDR3 sequences, with roughly 50% occurring only once. V lost 6 bases and J lost 7, with 10 bases in between. Germline lookup yields CDR1 MNHNS and CDR2 SASEGT. This CDR3 contains 11 residues. Specified time point: late sampling 161 to 241 days after vaccination in three convalescent patients. Noted treatment: approximately 9-day PBMC culture with coronavirus spike peptide pools or control peptides (ViraFEST assay).

This sample comprised CD4+ T cells from blood, cultured in vitro, obtained about 7 months after SARS-CoV-2 vaccination. J is TRBJ2-7 and V is TRBV6-1; D not resolved. This clonotype was sampled from a human donor who had recovered from COVID-19. DNA of the CDR3: TGTGCCAGCAGCCGACGGTGGGAGCAGTACTTC. Protein: CASSRRWEQYF.